A single sample gave rise to the 7 T cell receptor beta chains below, sequenced in a study of shared clonotypes between healthy human individuals. The assay was immunoSEQ multiplex PCR, and TCRdb's table has in-frame clones only and misses some. Altogether 2 million to 2.5 million clones are present, more than 90% being singletons, with the ten largest covering less than 0.15%. Material: naive CD4+ T cells sorted from blood. The subset here: CD45RA+ positively selected. These receptors all come from a man younger than 35 in good health.

A single count supports this clone. The rearrangement links TRBV5-4 to TRBJ2-7, with D perhaps given as TRBD1 or TRBD2 (5 bases each). Trimming stripped 4 bases from V and 4 bases from J, with 15 bases between. Germline V gene data show CDR1 as SGHNT and CDR2 as YYREEE (reference sequence). The CDR3 covers 14 residues. CDR3 loop: CASSLPGPSYEQYF. The DNA of the CDR3 is TGTGCCAGCAGCCTCCCGGGACCGTCGTACGAGCAGTACTTC.

This clone has only one observation. The chain employs TRBV5-1 and TRBJ1-4; TRBD1 might be the D (5 bases). CDR1 SGHRS and CDR2 YFSETQ come from the germline V gene. The CDR3 consists of 16 residues. Between the trimmed V and J ends, which lost 10 bases and 8 bases, there was a span of 27 bases. CDR3 amino acids: CASSRGYNEKTEKLFF. CDR3 nucleotides: TGCGCCTCATCCCGGGGGTACAATGAAAAAACCGAAAAACTGTTTTTT.

The chain recombines TRBV9 with TRBJ2-1; 7 positions match TRBD2. The CDR3 totals 15 residues. With V trimmed by 0 bases and J by 3 bases, 3 bases remained unmatched. Germline assignment: CDR1 SGDLS and CDR2 YYNGEE. CDR3 DNA: TGTGCCAGCAGCGTAGCGCGGGAGAACTACAATGAGCAGTTCTTC. Its translation: CASSVARENYNEQFF.

A single count supports this clone. This sample includes further DNA sequences coding for the same CDR3. V and J are TRBV7-2 and TRBJ2-1, with D tentatively TRBD2 (6 bases). Trimming left V 6 bases short and J 0 bases short, with 6 bases between. CDR3 length: 13 amino acids. CDR1 is SGHTA, CDR2 FQGNSA, per germline. The CDR3 protein is CASRTSSYNEQFF. CDR3 nucleotides: TGTGCCAGCAGGACTAGCTCCTACAATGAGCAGTTCTTC.

This clone has only a few counts. The chain combines TRBV7-2 with TRBJ2-3, with 12 bases aligning to TRBD2. Unmatched junction bases numbered 1, after V lost 4 bases and J lost 2 bases. The V gene's germline CDR1 is SGHTA and CDR2 FQGNSA. The CDR3 is 15 residues long. The DNA of the CDR3 is TGTGCCAGCAGCTCTAGCGGGAGGGTCACAGATACGCAGTATTTT. Amino acid sequence: CASSSSGRVTDTQYF.

The V call is TRBV6-1, the J call TRBJ2-5, with 10 bases that match TRBD1. V lost 2 bases to trimming and J lost 6 bases; unmatched junction nucleotides: 6. CDR3 length equals 15 residues. The germline V gene encodes CDR1 MNHNS and CDR2 SASEGT. The CDR3 protein is CASSELWDRGQTQYF. CDR3 DNA: TGTGCCAGCAGTGAACTCTGGGACAGGGGACAGACCCAGTACTTC.

In its sample, this clone was seen once. The chain recombines TRBV7-9 with TRBJ1-5; D gene uncertain. V lost 6 bases and J 10 bases, leaving 16 bases between the germline ends. The CDR3 sequence is 13 residues long. Germline loops: CDR1 SEHNR, CDR2 FQNEAQ (reference sequence). The CDR3 sequence is CASSMTLSEPQHF. As DNA, the CDR3 is TGTGCCAGCAGTATGACCCTATCAGAACCCCAGCATTTT.